This TCR beta chain is drawn from a study of blood T cell repertoires in COVID-19. The wider study: COVID-19 samples collected from the United States, Italy and Spain covered acute and convalescent phases. T cells, B-cell-depleted T cells, or PBMCs supplied cDNA or gDNA.

In the study's own analysis: By means of reference gene primer amplification, nucleated cell counts were estimated. Generated by immunoSEQ multiplex PCR, the TCRdb table keeps only in-frame clones and is missing some. V, J and clone size reflect that table, while D and trimming were determined from the DNA. The sample contains under 200,000 clones, roughly nine tenths of which appear only once. Germline CDR1 reads SGHVS; CDR2 reads FNYEAQ. The ends lost 5 bases at V and 0 bases at J; junction bases unmatched: 3. This CDR3 is built from 16 residues. This sequence originates from a man aged 70 or older with active or convalescent COVID-19. Sequencing input: peripheral blood. V gene TRBV7-6 combines with J gene TRBJ1-6, with TRBD1 identical over 8 bases. CDR3 residues: CASSPTGGSYNSPLHF. The CDR3 nucleotides read TGTGCCAGCAGCCCTACAGGGGGCTCCTATAATTCACCCCTCCACTTT.